One sample yielded the 17 T cell receptor beta chains listed below, sequenced in a study of blood T cell repertoires in COVID-19. Here immunoSEQ multiplex PCR was the method, and the copy in TCRdb shows in-frame clones only, minus some. The sample consists of about 200,000 clones, 70% to 90% of them appearing once. The specimen sequenced was peripheral blood. These receptors all stem from a human donor with active or convalescent COVID-19. The donor label of this sample is uncertain.

The J gene is TRBJ2-7, the V gene TRBV7-2; TRBD2 matches at 12 bases. CDR1 is SGHTA and CDR2 is FQGNSA in the germline V gene. CDR3 length: 13 amino acids. The V segment lost 7 bases and the J segment 7 bases; nucleotides outside the gene matches: 5. CDR3 sequence reads: CASTSGGAGEQYF. CDR3 coding DNA: TGTGCCAGCACTAGCGGGGGGGCCGGGGAGCAGTACTTC.

The chain joins TRBV2 to TRBJ2-1; D not certain. The CDR3 consists of 14 residues. The V gene lost 5 bases and the J gene lost 9 bases, with 17 bases spanning the gap. CDR1 SNHLY and CDR2 FYNNEI come from the germline V gene. CDR3 loop: CASSLLAISGEQFF. The CDR3, as DNA: TGTGCCAGCAGTCTTCTGGCCATCTCAGGTGAGCAGTTCTTC.

The V gene is TRBV5-5, the J gene TRBJ2-7, with 9 positions matching TRBD2. Germline lookup yields CDR1 SGHKS and CDR2 YYEKEE (reference sequence). The CDR3 is made up of 15 amino acids. V lost 0 bases and J lost 3; bases outside the gene matches: 4. The chain's CDR3 is CASSLAAGGVYEQYF. The CDR3 DNA is TGTGCCAGCAGCTTGGCGGCGGGAGGGGTCTACGAGCAGTACTTC.

This clone was counted between two and nine times. The J gene is TRBJ1-5, the V gene TRBV6-6, with no clear D. CDR1 is MNHNY, CDR2 SVGAGI, per germline (reference sequence). The CDR3 is made up of 15 amino acids. Trimming shortened V by 5 bases and J by 0 bases, and 11 bases separated the two germline ends. For the CDR3, the DNA is TGTGCCAGCAGTATACTCGGGGATAGCAATCAGCCCCAGCATTTT. Amino acids: CASSILGDSNQPQHF.

This sequence joins TRBV27 and TRBJ2-7, with 16 bases aligning to TRBD2. The germline CDR1 and CDR2 sequences are MNHEY and SMNVEV (reference sequence). The CDR3 runs to 17 residues. V trimming: 6 bases; J trimming: 0 bases; junction bases outside the gene matches: 5. DNA of the CDR3: TGTGCCAGCAGCCCGGGACTAGCGGGAGGGAGCTCCTACGAGCAGTACTTC. Translation: CASSPGLAGGSSYEQYF.

The V call is TRBV20-1, the J call TRBJ2-7, with a tentative D call TRBD1 (5 bases). CDR1 is DFQATT, CDR2 SNEGSKA, per germline (reference sequence). Trimming took 5 bases from V and 3 from J, leaving 8 bases between them. This CDR3 has 11 amino acids. This chain's CDR3 is CSAPDSYEQYF. CDR3 DNA: TGCAGTGCTCCAGACAGCTACGAGCAGTACTTC.

This rearrangement joins TRBV10-3 to TRBJ2-3, with D possibly being TRBD2 (5 bases). V lost 7 bases, J lost 4 bases, and 15 bases lay in between. The CDR3 is 14 amino acids. Germline lookup yields CDR1 ENHRY and CDR2 SYGVKD. The CDR3 reads CAINERGRADTQYF. The CDR3 DNA is TGTGCCATCAACGAACGGGGTCGGGCAGATACGCAGTATTTT.

This chain joins TRBV7-2 and TRBJ1-6; no clear D gene. Between the trimmed V and J ends, which lost 2 bases and 10 bases, there was a span of 12 bases. Germline CDR1 and CDR2: SGHTA and FQGNSA. CDR3 size: 14 residues. The chain's CDR3 is CASSLQRGKSPLHF. The CDR3 DNA is TGTGCCAGCAGCTTACAACGCGGGAAATCACCCCTCCACTTT.

The sample holds a few counts of this clone. This CDR3 reads CSVGAAYEQYF. The CDR3 nucleotides read TGCAGTGTAGGGGCTGCCTACGAGCAGTACTTC. The chain combines TRBV20-1 with TRBJ2-7; a weak D match, TRBD1 (5 bases). V was cut by 7 bases and J by 2 bases, with 9 bases left in between. Per germline, CDR1 DFQATT and CDR2 SNEGSKA (reference sequence). This CDR3 comprises 11 residues.

The chain has TRBV5-1 and TRBJ1-2; 7 positions agree with TRBD1. Trimming took 5 bases from V and 8 from J; bases not matched to a gene: 12. Germline V lookup: CDR1 SGHRS, CDR2 YFSETQ. The CDR3 contains 14 residues. This CDR3 is CASSHGTASYGYTF. The CDR3 DNA is TGCGCCAGCAGTCACGGGACAGCATCTTACGGCTACACCTTC.

The gene calls are TRBV7-2 and TRBJ2-2; D remains ambiguous. The CDR3 totals 15 residues. V lost 5 bases to trimming and J lost 5 bases, with 15 bases between them. The germline V gene encodes CDR1 SGHTA and CDR2 FQGNSA. The chain's CDR3 is CASSHSLIDTGELFF. The CDR3 nucleotides are TGTGCCAGCAGCCACTCGTTAATTGATACCGGGGAGCTGTTTTTT.

CDR3 amino acids: CASRDPTGGLYGYTF. In DNA, the CDR3 is TGTGCCAGTAGGGATCCGACAGGGGGCCTCTATGGCTACACCTTC. The chain carries TRBV19 and TRBJ1-2, with 10 bases lining up with TRBD1. The trim removed 6 bases at V and 4 bases at J, leaving 8 bases unmatched. The V gene's germline CDR1 is LNHDA and CDR2 SQIVND (reference sequence). CDR3 size: 15 residues.

The J gene is TRBJ2-7, the V gene TRBV23-1; a possible D gene is TRBD1 (5 bases). TRBV23-1 is treated as an ORF (open reading frame) with a function not yet certain. This CDR3 has 17 residues. Trimming stripped 0 bases from V and 4 bases from J, with 19 bases between. In DNA form, the CDR3 reads TGCGCCAGCAGTCAATCGATGTCGTCAGGGATAAGGTACGAGCAGTACTTC. Its translation: CASSQSMSSGIRYEQYF.

V is TRBV9 and J is TRBJ2-3; 9 nucleotides align to TRBD1. Germline values: CDR1 SGDLS, CDR2 YYNGEE. This CDR3 has 14 amino acids. The ends lost 2 bases at V and 7 bases at J; junction bases unmatched: 5. The CDR3 sequence is CASSVDRGVHTQYF. The CDR3 DNA sequence: TGTGCCAGCAGCGTTGACAGGGGGGTTCATACGCAGTATTTT.

The chain is built from TRBV27 and TRBJ1-2; 12 nucleotides align to TRBD1. The CDR3 totals 15 residues. Germline CDR1 reads MNHEY; CDR2 reads SMNVEV (reference sequence). V trimming: 5 bases; J trimming: 9 bases; junction bases outside the gene matches: 10. CDR3 DNA: TGTGCCAGCAGTCAAAGAGGGACAGGGGGCTGGAGCTACACCTTC. This codes for CASSQRGTGGWSYTF.

The chain combines TRBV18 with TRBJ1-3; 9 bases align to TRBD1. Germline CDR1 and CDR2: KGHSH and LQKENI. J gave up 3 bases and V 5 bases, and 11 bases lay outside the gene matches. The CDR3 extends over 17 amino acids. CDR3 region: CASSGMDRGVLGNTIYF. CDR3 DNA sequence: TGTGCCAGCTCAGGGATGGACAGGGGAGTTCTTGGAAACACCATATATTTT.

The V gene is TRBV3-1 (or the pseudogene TRBV3-2), the J gene TRBJ2-7; 7 nucleotides align to TRBD2. This CDR3 has 15 amino acids. V was clipped by 5 bases and J by 4 bases; unmatched bases: 11. Germline lookup yields CDR1 LGHDT and CDR2 YNNKEL (reference sequence). The CDR3 DNA reads TGTGCCAGCAGCTCCCGGGGCGGGGGACCTTACGAGCAGTACTTC. Protein sequence: CASSSRGGGPYEQYF.